These T cell receptor beta chains were read from a single sample in a study of T cells after yellow fever vaccination. TCRdb itself ran the 5' RACE reads through MiXCR, one entry per CDR3 protein. Of about 300,000 distinct CDR3 sequences listed, around 10% are singletons. The material was CD4+ T cells sorted from PBMCs, obtained 5 days after the yellow fever booster vaccination. The source is a man aged 18-30 years who received the YFV17D yellow fever vaccine. The CDR3 runs from the conserved cysteine through the conserved F or W. The D gene is left open where the match is weak. Clone size is not always given. Where it is, it says once, few, many or a class for expanded clones.

D	V	J	size	DNA	CDR3
NA	TRBV5-5	TRBJ2-7	many	TGTGCCAGCAGCTTGGGGCAGAGAGACTACGAGCAGTACTTC	CASSLGQRDYEQYF
NA	TRBV12-3/TRBV12-4	TRBJ2-1	few	TGTGCCAGCACCCAAAGGGGGAGCTCCTACAATGAGCAGTTCTTC	CASTQRGSSYNEQFF
NA	TRBV12-3/TRBV12-4	TRBJ2-5	few	TGTGCCAGCAGTTTAGGTGTTTCCGGGGGAGGGACCCAGTACTTC	CASSLGVSGGGTQYF
NA	TRBV9	TRBJ2-3	NA	TGTGCCAGCAGCGTCGGGGGTTGGGTCACAGATACGCAGTATTTT	CASSVGGWVTDTQYF
TRBD1	TRBV6-5	TRBJ2-5	NA	TGTGCCAGCAGTTGGGGACAGGGCGAGACCCAGTACTTC	CASSWGQGETQYF
TRBD1	TRBV15	TRBJ1-2	few	TGTGCCACCAGCAGGGGACAGGGAGATGGCTACACCTTC	CATSRGQGDGYTF
TRBD2	TRBV9	TRBJ2-1	few	TGTGCCAGCAGCGGGGGGACTAGCAACTACAATGAGCAGTTCTTC	CASSGGTSNYNEQFF
TRBD1	TRBV7-6	TRBJ2-5	NA	TGTGCCAGCAGCGTGAACACAGGGGCGTTACAAGAGACCCAGTACTTC	CASSVNTGALQETQYF
NA	TRBV7-2	TRBJ1-5	few	TGTGCCAGCAGCTTTGCGAATGCCGGTCAGCCCCAGCATTTT	CASSFANAGQPQHF
NA	TRBV27	TRBJ2-2	many	TGTGCCAGCAGTTCGCGTGGAGACAGAATAACCGGGGAGCTGTTTTTT	CASSSRGDRITGELFF
TRBD1	TRBV30	TRBJ1-1	few	TGTGCCTGGAGTGTAATCGGGACAGAGAACACTGAAGCTTTCTTT	CAWSVIGTENTEAFF
NA	TRBV4-3	TRBJ1-4	few	TGCGCCAGCAGCCAAGTCCCACAGGCGCAAAATGAAAAACTGTTTTTT	CASSQVPQAQNEKLFF
NA	TRBV7-2	TRBJ2-5	many	TGTGCCAGCAGCTCCGGCCCCTCCGGAGGGACCCAGTACTTC	CASSSGPSGGTQYF
NA	TRBV27	TRBJ2-1	NA	TGTGCCAGCAGTACACATGAGAAGCTCAGTGAGCAGTTCTTC	CASSTHEKLSEQFF
TRBD1	TRBV12-3/TRBV12-4	TRBJ1-1	few	TGTGCCACCTCGAACAGGGGGCAGGTTGAAGCTTTCTTT	CATSNRGQVEAFF
NA	TRBV4-1	TRBJ1-1	few	TGCGCCAGCAGCCATTTTTCCCGGAGGAACACTGAAGCTTTCTTT	CASSHFSRRNTEAFF
TRBD1	TRBV4-3	TRBJ1-4	few	TGCGCCAGCAGCCAACGGGACAGTAATGAAAAACTGTTTTTT	CASSQRDSNEKLFF
NA	TRBV19	TRBJ1-2	few	TGTGCCAGTAGTATTAATCGCGGCGATGGCTACACCTTC	CASSINRGDGYTF
NA	TRBV7-2	TRBJ2-1	NA	TGTGCCAGCAGCTTTGTTTCCGGGACGTACAATGAGCAGTTCTTC	CASSFVSGTYNEQFF
NA	TRBV12-3/TRBV12-4	TRBJ1-2	many	TGTGCCAGCAGTTTGCAAGGGGCCCTGGGCTACACCTTC	CASSLQGALGYTF
NA	TRBV6-2/TRBV6-3	TRBJ1-1	NA	TGTGCCAGCACCCACCACGGCAGTTTGAACACTGAAGCTTTCTTT	CASTHHGSLNTEAFF
NA	TRBV29-1	TRBJ1-4	NA	TGCAGCGGGCGGGAACAGGGTTCCGAAAAACTGTTTTTT	CSGREQGSEKLFF
NA	TRBV5-1	TRBJ1-1	NA	TGCGCCAGCAGCTTGGTGGGGGTCGCGAGCACTGAAGCTTTCTTT	CASSLVGVASTEAFF
NA	TRBV2	TRBJ2-6	NA	TGTGCCAGCAGTGATAGGGTTTCAGGGGCCAACGTCCTGACTTTC	CASSDRVSGANVLTF
NA	TRBV7-9	TRBJ1-1	many	TGTGCCAGCAGGACGCGCACTGAAGCTTTCTTT	CASRTRTEAFF
NA	TRBV5-1	TRBJ1-1	few	TGCGCCAGCAGATCGGGGGTCGGTTGGGGCTTAGCTTTCTTT	CASRSGVGWGLAFF
NA	TRBV5-1	TRBJ1-2	many	TGCGCCAGCAGCTTGAGTGAGGGCGTAACAAACTATGGCTACACCTTC	CASSLSEGVTNYGYTF
NA	TRBV5-1	TRBJ1-1	many	TGCGCCAGCAGCATCTTATCCAGGGGAGACACTGAAGCTTTCTTT	CASSILSRGDTEAFF
NA	TRBV20-1	TRBJ2-7	few	TGCAGTGCTATCGACACCTACGAGCAGTACTTC	CSAIDTYEQYF
NA	TRBV6-8	TRBJ1-5	few	TGTGCCAGCCCCCCAGGGGCTTGTCAGCCCCAGCATTTT	CASPPGACQPQHF
TRBD2	TRBV7-2	TRBJ2-1	NA	TGTGCCAGCAGCGACTTGCTAGCGGGGCGCAATGAGCAGTTCTTC	CASSDLLAGRNEQFF
TRBD2	TRBV12-3/TRBV12-4	TRBJ2-1	few	TGTGCCAGCAGTTCATCGGGACTAGTGGGCCATGAGCAGTTCTTC	CASSSSGLVGHEQFF
NA	TRBV7-8	TRBJ1-1	few	TGTGCCAGCAGCTTATTGGCTGGGGCGATTGAAGCTTTCTTT	CASSLLAGAIEAFF
NA	TRBV10-3	TRBJ2-1	many	NA	CAISVGGGSSKFF
NA	TRBV20-1	TRBJ1-1	NA	TGCAGTGCCCCTCGTCGGCCGGGTCGAGCTTTCTTT	CSAPRRPGRAFF
TRBD2	TRBV7-9	TRBJ2-7	NA	TGTGCCAGCAGCCGGGGGGGGGGACCCGAACCGTACGAGCAGTACTTC	CASSRGGGPEPYEQYF
TRBD1	TRBV10-3	TRBJ1-1	many	TGTGCCATCACCAATTCGGGACAGCTCCCTAACACTGAAGCTTTCTTT	CAITNSGQLPNTEAFF
NA	TRBV6-1	TRBJ2-3	few	TGTGCCAGCAGGCTCTCGCCCCAGGCAGATACGCAGTATTTT	CASRLSPQADTQYF
NA	TRBV11-1	TRBJ1-5	few	TGTGCCAGCAGCTTAAATGGGTTGAGCAATCAGCCCCAGCATTTT	CASSLNGLSNQPQHF
NA	TRBV7-8	TRBJ2-5	once	TGTGCCAGCAGCTTGGGTTTAGGACTTTGGGAGACCCAGTACTTC	CASSLGLGLWETQYF
TRBD1	TRBV12-3/TRBV12-4	TRBJ2-1	many	TGTGCCAGCACCCCCGGGCAGGGGGCGATTAATGAGCAGTTCTTC	CASTPGQGAINEQFF
NA	TRBV3-1	TRBJ1-2	once	TGTGCCAGCAGCCAAAGGATTTGGACCGTCGATTCCTATGGCTACACCTTC	CASSQRIWTVDSYGYTF
NA	TRBV7-3	TRBJ2-3	NA	TGTGCCAGCAGCTTAGCAGGGCCGGGGACAGATACGCAGTATTTT	CASSLAGPGTDTQYF
NA	TRBV5-1	TRBJ1-2	NA	TGCGCCAGCAGCTTGGTTTCCTATCAGGGGATGGACTACACCTTC	CASSLVSYQGMDYTF
TRBD2	TRBV5-1	TRBJ2-3	few	TGCGCCAGCAGCTTGGGCGCTAGCGGGGGATCAGATACGCAGTATTTT	CASSLGASGGSDTQYF
NA	TRBV4-1	TRBJ2-5	NA	TGCGCCAGCAGCCAAGGAGCGGGGACAAGCTCGGAGACCCAGTACTTC	CASSQGAGTSSETQYF
TRBD2	TRBV3-1	TRBJ2-3	many	TGTGCCAGCAGCCAGCTAGCGGGGGCGTTCACAGATACGCAGTATTTT	CASSQLAGAFTDTQYF
TRBD1	TRBV29-1	TRBJ2-3	NA	TGCAGCGTGACGACAGGGTCGGTAGGAGATACGCAGTATTTT	CSVTTGSVGDTQYF
TRBD2	TRBV5-1	TRBJ2-1	many	TGCGCCAGCAGCTTGGATATAGCGGGGGGGGATGAGCAGTTCTTC	CASSLDIAGGDEQFF
NA	TRBV9	TRBJ2-3	few	TGTGCCAGCAGCGGAGCACCCTTGGGAGATACGCAGTATTTT	CASSGAPLGDTQYF
TRBD1	TRBV9	TRBJ2-1	NA	TGTGCCAGCAGCGTACTGGGACAGGGTGACCATGAGCAGTTCTTC	CASSVLGQGDHEQFF
NA	TRBV6-5	TRBJ1-1	many	TGTGCCAGCAGGACGGCGGGGGGCACTGAAGCTTTCTTT	CASRTAGGTEAFF
NA	TRBV7-9	TRBJ1-2	many	TGTGCCAGCAGCTTAATGGGGCAGGGCTACACCTTC	CASSLMGQGYTF